This TCR beta chain appears in the sequencing data of a study of blood T cell repertoires in COVID-19. Background on the study: There were acute and convalescent COVID-19 samples, and they came from the United States, Italy and Spain.

Per the germline V gene, CDR1 is LGHDT and CDR2 is YNNKEL (reference sequence). CDR3 size: 15 residues. Trimming removed 8 bases at V and 2 bases at J, with 13 bases between. Generated by immunoSEQ multiplex PCR, the TCRdb table keeps only in-frame clones and is missing some. Of about 220,000 clones listed, 70% to 90% are singletons. This clone was recorded a few times. The receptor comes from a human donor in a cohort sampled during active COVID-19. The rearrangement uses TRBV3-1 (or the pseudogene TRBV3-2) and TRBJ2-6, with a tentative D call TRBD1 (6 bases). Material: peripheral blood. CDR3 sequence: CASASQGAGANVLTF. In nucleotides, the CDR3 is TGTGCCAGCGCATCACAGGGTGCTGGGGCCAACGTCCTGACTTTC.